This T cell receptor beta chain was identified during a study of identical twins. MiXCR, applied by TCRdb to the 5' RACE reads, yields one record per CDR3 protein. The table shows 700,000 or so distinct CDR3 sequences, with around 8.3% occurring only once. The V and J ends lost 5 bases and 1 base respectively, with 9 bases between them. Germline CDR1 reads DFQATT; CDR2 reads SNEGSKA (reference sequence). The length of the CDR3 is 14 residues. These data also formed part of another study, on yellow fever vaccine responses in identical twins. As reported in that work: The T cell response to vaccination in identical twins was reportedly partly convergent and partly personalized.

The receptor was derived from a woman between 18 and 29 years old in good health. The sequencing sample was made of PBMCs. This rearrangement joins TRBV20-1 to TRBJ2-6, with a weak D call TRBD2 (5 bases). This CDR3 is CSALPGSGANVLTF. The CDR3, as DNA: TGCAGTGCTTTACCGGGGTCTGGGGCCAACGTCCTGACTTTC.